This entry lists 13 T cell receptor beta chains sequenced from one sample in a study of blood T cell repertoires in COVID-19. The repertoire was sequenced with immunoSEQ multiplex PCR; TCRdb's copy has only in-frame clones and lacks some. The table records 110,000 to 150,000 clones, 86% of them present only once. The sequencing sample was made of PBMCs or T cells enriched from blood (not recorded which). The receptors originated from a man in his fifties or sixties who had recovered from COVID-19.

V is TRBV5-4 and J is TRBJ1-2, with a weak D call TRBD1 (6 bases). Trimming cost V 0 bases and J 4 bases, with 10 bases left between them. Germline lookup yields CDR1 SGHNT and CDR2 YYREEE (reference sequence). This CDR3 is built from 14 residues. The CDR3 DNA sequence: TGTGCCAGCAGCTTGGGACAGGCCCTCTATGGCTACACCTTC. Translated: CASSLGQALYGYTF.

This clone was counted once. The CDR3 nucleotides are TGTGCCAGCAGCTTAAGGCCCGTCCAGGCAGATACGCAGTATTTT. Translation: CASSLRPVQADTQYF. The chain combines TRBV5-4 with TRBJ2-3; no reliable D call. The ends were cut back, 2 bases at V and 4 bases at J, with 14 bases in the middle. Germline CDR1 is SGHNT and CDR2 is YYREEE (reference sequence). CDR3 length: 15 residues. Based on the CDR3 plus reference TRBV5-4 and TRBJ2-3, the full variable domain is ETGVTQSPTHLIKTRGQQVTLRCSSQSGHNTVSWYQQALGQGPQFIFQYYREEENGRGNFPPRFSGLQFPNYSSELNVNALELDDSALYLCASSLRPVQADTQYFGPGTRLTVL.

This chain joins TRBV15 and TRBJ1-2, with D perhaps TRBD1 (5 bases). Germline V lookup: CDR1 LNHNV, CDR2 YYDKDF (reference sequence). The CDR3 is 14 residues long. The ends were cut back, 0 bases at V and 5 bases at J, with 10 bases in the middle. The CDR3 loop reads CATSRDRQGYGYTF. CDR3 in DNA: TGTGCCACCAGCAGAGATCGTCAGGGTTATGGCTACACCTTC.

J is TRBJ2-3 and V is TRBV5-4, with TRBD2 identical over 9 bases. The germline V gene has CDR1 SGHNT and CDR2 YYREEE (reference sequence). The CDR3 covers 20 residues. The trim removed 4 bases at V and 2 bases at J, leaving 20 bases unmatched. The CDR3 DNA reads TGTGCCAGCAGCCCAAGGGCCGTAGCGGGAGCGGGTGTTCACACAGATACGCAGTATTTT. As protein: CASSPRAVAGAGVHTDTQYF.

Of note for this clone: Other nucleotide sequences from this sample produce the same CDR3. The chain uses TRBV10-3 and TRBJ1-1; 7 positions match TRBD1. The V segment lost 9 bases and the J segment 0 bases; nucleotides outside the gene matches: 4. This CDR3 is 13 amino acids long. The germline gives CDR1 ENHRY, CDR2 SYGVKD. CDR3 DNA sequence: TGTGCCATAAGGACAGGTTTGAACACTGAAGCTTTCTTT. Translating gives CAIRTGLNTEAFF.

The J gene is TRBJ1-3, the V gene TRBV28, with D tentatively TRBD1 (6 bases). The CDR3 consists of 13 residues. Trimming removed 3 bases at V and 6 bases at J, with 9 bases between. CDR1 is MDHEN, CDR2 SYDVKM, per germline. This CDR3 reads CASSFGGANTIYF. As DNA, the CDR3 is TGTGCCAGCAGTTTCGGGGGGGCAAACACCATATATTTT.

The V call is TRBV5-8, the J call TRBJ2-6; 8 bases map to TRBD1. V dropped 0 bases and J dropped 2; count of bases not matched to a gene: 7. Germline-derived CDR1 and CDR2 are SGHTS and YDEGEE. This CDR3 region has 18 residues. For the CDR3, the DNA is TGTGCCAGCAGCTTGGGCAGGGGGCGCGGTACTGGGGCCAACGTCCTGACTTTC. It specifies CASSLGRGRGTGANVLTF.

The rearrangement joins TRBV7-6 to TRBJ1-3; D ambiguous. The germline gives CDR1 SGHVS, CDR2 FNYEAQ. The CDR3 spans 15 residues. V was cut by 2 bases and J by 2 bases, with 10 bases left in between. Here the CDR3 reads CASSLYSGTGNTIYF. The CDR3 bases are TGTGCCAGCAGCTTATACTCGGGTACTGGAAACACCATATATTTT. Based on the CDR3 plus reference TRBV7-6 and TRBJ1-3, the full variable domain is GAGVSQSPRYKVTKRGQDVALRCDPISGHVSLYWYRQALGQGPEFLTYFNYEAQQDKSGLPNDRFSAERPEGSISTLTIQRTEQRDSAMYRCASSLYSGTGNTIYFGEGSWLTVV.

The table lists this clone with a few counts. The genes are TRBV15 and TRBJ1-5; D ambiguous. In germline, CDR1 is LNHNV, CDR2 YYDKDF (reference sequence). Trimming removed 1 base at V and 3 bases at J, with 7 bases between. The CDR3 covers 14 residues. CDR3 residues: CATSRAQINQPQHF. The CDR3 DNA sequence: TGTGCCACCAGCAGAGCCCAGATCAATCAGCCCCAGCATTTT.

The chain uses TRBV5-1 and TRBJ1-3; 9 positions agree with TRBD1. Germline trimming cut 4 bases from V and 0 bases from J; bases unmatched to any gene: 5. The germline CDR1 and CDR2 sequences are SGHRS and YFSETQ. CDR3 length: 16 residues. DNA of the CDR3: TGCGCCAGCAGCAGTACAGGGGGCTTCTCTGGAAACACCATATATTTT. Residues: CASSSTGGFSGNTIYF.

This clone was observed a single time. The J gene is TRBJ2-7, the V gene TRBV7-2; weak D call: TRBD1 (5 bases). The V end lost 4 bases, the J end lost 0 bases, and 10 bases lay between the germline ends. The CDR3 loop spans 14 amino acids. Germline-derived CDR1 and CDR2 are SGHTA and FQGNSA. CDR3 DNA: TGTGCCAGCAGCTCACAGGTCACCTCCTACGAGCAGTACTTC. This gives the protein CASSSQVTSYEQYF.

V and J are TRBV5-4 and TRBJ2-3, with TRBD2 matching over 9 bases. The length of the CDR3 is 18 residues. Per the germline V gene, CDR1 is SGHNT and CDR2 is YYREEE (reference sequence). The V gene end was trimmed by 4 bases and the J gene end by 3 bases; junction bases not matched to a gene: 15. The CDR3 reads CASSRKDGLAGMTDTQYF. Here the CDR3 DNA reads TGTGCCAGCAGCAGAAAAGATGGGCTAGCGGGGATGACAGATACGCAGTATTTT.

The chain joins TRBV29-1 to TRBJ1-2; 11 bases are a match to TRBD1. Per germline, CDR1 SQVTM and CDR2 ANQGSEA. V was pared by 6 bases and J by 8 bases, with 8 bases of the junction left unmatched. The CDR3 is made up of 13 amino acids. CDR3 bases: TGCAGCGTGGGCGGACAGGGGGCTTCAGGCTACACCTTC. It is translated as CSVGGQGASGYTF. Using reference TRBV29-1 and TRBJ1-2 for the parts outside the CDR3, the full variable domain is SAVISQKPSRDICQRGTSLTIQCQVDSQVTMMFWYRQQPGQSLTLIATANQGSEATYESGFVIDKFPISRPNLTFSTLTVSNMSPEDSSIYLCSVGGQGASGYTFGSGTRLTVV.